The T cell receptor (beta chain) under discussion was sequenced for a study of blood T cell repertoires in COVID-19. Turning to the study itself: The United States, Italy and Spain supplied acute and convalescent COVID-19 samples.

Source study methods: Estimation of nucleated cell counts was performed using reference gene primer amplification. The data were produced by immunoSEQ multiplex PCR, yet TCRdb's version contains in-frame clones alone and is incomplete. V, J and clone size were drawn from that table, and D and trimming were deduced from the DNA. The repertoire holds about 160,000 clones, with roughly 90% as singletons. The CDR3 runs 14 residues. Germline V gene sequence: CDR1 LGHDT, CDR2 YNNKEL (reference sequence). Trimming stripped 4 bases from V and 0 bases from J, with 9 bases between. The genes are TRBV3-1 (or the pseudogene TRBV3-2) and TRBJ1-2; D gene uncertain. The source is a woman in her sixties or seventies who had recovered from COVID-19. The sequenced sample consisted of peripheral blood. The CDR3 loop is CASSRGIANYGYTF. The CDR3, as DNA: TGTGCCAGCAGCCGCGGGATCGCTAACTATGGCTACACCTTC.